Detailed here is one T cell receptor (beta chain). Its specificity is not known. The isolated RNA, all of it, was reverse transcribed, so expressed TCRB transcripts were what got sequenced. The protocol was immunoSEQ multiplex PCR, while the TCRdb copy is restricted to in-frame clones and leaves out a portion. Here the sample spans approximately 730,000 clones, roughly 12% being singletons. The sample originates from a study of beta chain features in type 1 diabetes. Study-level findings and limits: PCR might pick shorter templates more often, in the same way for patients and controls. The study found moderately but significantly shorter TCRB CDR3s in all four CD4+ subsets of Type 1 diabetes patients.

One heparinised blood draw, averaging about 0.11 L, came from each donor. Purity (above 95%) was reached by all sorted populations. Looked up from germline, CDR1 is LNHNV and CDR2 is YYDKDF (reference sequence). The CDR3 runs to 17 residues. With V trimmed by 3 bases and J by 7 bases, 10 bases remained unmatched. The TCR comes from a man younger than 35 with type 1 diabetes. The genes are TRBV15 and TRBJ2-1, with 12 bases that match TRBD1. Sequencing input: naive CD4+ T cells from blood. The CDR3 spells CATSSPWGTGGLNEQFF. CDR3 nucleotide sequence: TGTGCCACCAGCAGCCCGTGGGGGACAGGGGGCTTAAATGAGCAGTTCTTC.